This T cell receptor beta chain was documented in a study of shared clonotypes between healthy human individuals (TCRdb year 2020). For the wider study: A few men and a couple of women, aged 18 to 49 years, made up the cohort. Per donor, three plates each were used for CD4 naive and CD4 memory, two for CD8 naive, and one for CD8 memory. The study deeply sequenced blood TCR repertoires of several healthy adults to estimate repertoire size and the extent of clonotype sharing between individuals. Libraries were prepared and TCR repertoires were sequenced by different laboratories using diverse techniques, in order to increase sequencing depth and limit assay-specific biases. Between about 0.8 and 9 billion PBMCs per donor were obtained by leukapheresis.

Using the deep immunoSEQ assay, TCR CDR3 regions were amplified from genomic DNA by multiplex PCR. Extracted genomic DNA from each cell subset was distributed evenly across all wells of several immunoSEQ 96-well plates, and each plate was treated as a replicate. Each replicate PCR for sorted subsets received about 180 ng genomic DNA, equal to tens of thousands of T cell genomes. Purified libraries were quantified with a Qubit 3.0 fluorometer, sized on a Bioanalyzer 2100, and re-quantified with the KAPA Library Quantification kit. Every immunoSEQ 96-well plate was sequenced on a dedicated single-read 150-cycle Illumina NextSeq 550 flow cell. As for the authors' bioinformatics: Because the immunoSEQ output held only junctional sequences and lacked quality scores, the filtering could not match the filtering applied to full-length reads. To assign V/J genes and CDR3, sequences were annotated using PyIR, a Python wrapper for IgBLAST v1.9, with IMGT germline references. Reads were removed for weak V/J assignments (E-value above 1e-6), missing CDR3, stop codons, out-of-frame junctions, or ambiguous translated residues. V3J clonotypes were defined as sequences sharing the same inferred V gene, J gene, and CDR3 amino acid sequence. To compute the percentage overlap between repertoires, the number of shared unique clonotypes was divided by the size of the smaller repertoire. RTK rarefaction, the Chao1 estimator, and Recon v2.1 estimates of unobserved clonotypes were used to assess repertoire richness. Generation probabilities for all TCRbeta clonotypes obtained by the gDNA method from a handful of donors were computed using OLGA. TCRdb stores this immuneACCESS table with in-frame sequences only. Part of the clones is absent; in the studies checked, under half of the shortfall reflects unresolved V genes, and no reason is known for the rest. V and J calls and clone size are copied from that table; D and trimming were computed from the DNA. This sample gives 2 million to 2.5 million clones in total; more than 90% of them show up just once. The ten largest clones take up over 0.1% of the sample.

With respect to this clone: There is no known antigen for this receptor. Base qualities are not at hand, and no much larger clone is one base apart.

From cysteine to phenylalanine, the CDR3 is 15 amino acids long. Only the CDR3 region is kept as DNA, spanning 45 bases read in frame from base 1. CDR1 and CDR2 (LGHNA, YSLEER) derive from the germline V gene. Relative to germline, V is 1 base shorter and J is 5 bases shorter, with 15 bases between their ends. Summary of the overall study and its limitations: Naive subsets generally had larger estimated clonotype richness than memory subsets did. Sharing across a handful of donors was observed for approximately 4.6% of naive CD4, over 3% of naive CD8, about 2.3% of memory CD4, and over 0.3% of memory CD8 clonotypes. Only blood was sampled, and tissue TCR repertoires likely differ from those in blood. Pairwise subsampling led to the expectation that sequencing depth would affect the degree of clonotype sharing among donors. Incomplete sequencing was indicated by rarefaction of sorted-subset datasets, despite the large sequencing depth. Higher generation probabilities were observed for clonotypes shared by all four sorted-subset donors than for non-shared clonotypes. The genetic and exposure-history diversity represented was limited by the small number of donors.

The donors were healthy, HIV-negative adults who had no recently reported acute infections or vaccinations. All donors were Caucasian adults living in Nashville, Tennessee, USA. Magnetic negative selection was used to enrich CD4+ T cells, after which naive cells were positively selected on CD45RA and the negative fraction became the memory subset. After blood collection by leukapheresis, PBMCs were isolated using Ficoll-Histopaque density gradient centrifugation and then cryopreserved in the vapor phase of liquid nitrogen. Analytical flow cytometry was used to check the purity and quantity of each magnetically sorted T cell population. From each sorted fraction, genomic DNA was isolated and quantified by UV absorbance on a Nanodrop 2000c.

Recombination connected TRBV4-3 to TRBJ2-7; the D gene assignment is ambiguous. The sequence was obtained from a young man in good health. The sequenced sample consisted of naive CD4+ T cells sorted from blood. The sample's cell subset or site, from its label and the paper: CD45RA+ positively selected. At the DNA level, the sequence is TGCGCCAGCAGCCAAGCCTCTTATACTGGGGACGAGCAGTACTTC. This encodes CASSQASYTGDEQYF.